This T cell receptor (beta chain) was obtained from a study of blood T cell repertoires in COVID-19. As for the study in general: Samples came from the United States, Italy and Spain, spanning acute and convalescent COVID-19.

As originally analysed: Amplification of reference gene primers was used by the study to estimate nucleated cell counts. Some clones are missing from TCRdb's copy, which holds only in-frame ones; the method was immunoSEQ multiplex PCR. V, J and clone size are taken as reported in that table, and D and trimming were inferred from the DNA itself. The data contain a few hundred thousand clones, 85% of them singletons. Sequencing used peripheral blood. The receptor was isolated from a woman younger than 30 with acute or convalescent COVID-19.

CDR3 residues: CASSQEGTSGSTGELFF. The DNA of the CDR3 is TGTGCCAGCAGCCAAGAGGGGACTAGCGGTAGCACCGGGGAGCTGTTTTTT. The chain joins TRBV4-2 to TRBJ2-2; 11 bases map to TRBD2. CDR3 length: 17 residues. Germline V gene data show CDR1 as LGHNA and CDR2 as YNFKEQ. V lost 0 bases and J lost 4; bases outside the gene matches: 4.